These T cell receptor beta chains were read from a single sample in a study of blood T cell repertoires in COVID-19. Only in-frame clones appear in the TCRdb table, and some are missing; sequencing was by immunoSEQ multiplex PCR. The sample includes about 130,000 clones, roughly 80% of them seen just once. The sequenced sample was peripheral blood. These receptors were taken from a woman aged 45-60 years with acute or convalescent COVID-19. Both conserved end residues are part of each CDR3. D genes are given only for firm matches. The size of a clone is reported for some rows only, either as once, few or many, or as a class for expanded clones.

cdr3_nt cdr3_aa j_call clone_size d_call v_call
TGTGCCAGCAGCGTAGCAGGGGCGCCTGGGGCCAACGTCCTGACTTTC CASSVAGAPGANVLTF TRBJ2-6 NA NA TRBV9
TGTGCCAGCAGCCCGACCCTAGCGGGGGGACCCTACGAGCAGTACTTC CASSPTLAGGPYEQYF TRBJ2-7 few TRBD2 TRBV5-4
TGTGCCAGCAGCTTGGAGGGGCGCGGAAAACTGTTTTTT CASSLEGRGKLFF TRBJ1-4 NA NA TRBV5-6
TGTGCCAGCAGCGAAATTGGGGGCACAGAAGCTTTCTTT CASSEIGGTEAFF TRBJ1-1 NA NA TRBV11-2
TGCGCCAGCAGCCTACTTTCCGACGGGACTGAAGCTTTCTTT CASSLLSDGTEAFF TRBJ1-1 NA NA TRBV5-1
TGTGCCAGCAGCCTTGGACAGGGAAGGAATTCACCCCTCCACTTT CASSLGQGRNSPLHF TRBJ1-6 few TRBD1 TRBV5-8
TGTGCCAGTAGTATTAACGAGAATCAGCCCCAGCATTTT CASSINENQPQHF TRBJ1-5 NA NA TRBV19
TGTGCCTGGAGTGGGGGAGCCCGAACCCAAATTATCTATGGCTACACCTTC CAWSGGARTQIIYGYTF TRBJ1-2 once NA TRBV30
TGTGCCAGCAGTTACGCGACAGGGCAATGGAACACTGAAGCTTTCTTT CASSYATGQWNTEAFF TRBJ1-1 NA TRBD1 TRBV6-5
TGTGCCAGCAGTGGATCTAACGTTGGGAGCGGGGAGCTGTTTTTT CASSGSNVGSGELFF TRBJ2-2 NA NA TRBV25-1
TGTGCCAGCAGCTTACTAAGCACAGATACGCAGTATTTT CASSLLSTDTQYF TRBJ2-3 few NA TRBV7-8
TGCAGTGCTAGTGCTCCTCCGACTCATTCTGGGGCCAAAAACATTCAGTACTTC CSASAPPTHSGAKNIQYF TRBJ2-4 NA NA TRBV20-1
TGTGCCAGTAGTAGACAAGGAACGTACTATGGCTACACCTTC CASSRQGTYYGYTF TRBJ1-2 NA NA TRBV19
TGTGCCAGCTATCAGGGGTATAATTCACCCCTCCACTTT CASYQGYNSPLHF TRBJ1-6 NA NA TRBV5-5
TGTGCCAGCAGCGTCAGGGAAGCCTCACCCCTCCACTTT CASSVREASPLHF TRBJ1-6 NA NA TRBV12-3/TRBV12-4
TGCAGCGTTACCCAGGGGGTCACTGAAGCTTTCTTT CSVTQGVTEAFF TRBJ1-1 NA TRBD1 TRBV29-1
TGTGCCAGTACAGAACAGAGTTGGAACCCCGAAACTAACTATGGCTACACCTTC CASTEQSWNPETNYGYTF TRBJ1-2 NA NA TRBV19